These 30 T cell receptor beta chains originate from one sample sequenced in a study of blood T cell repertoires in COVID-19. The protocol was immunoSEQ multiplex PCR, while the TCRdb copy is restricted to in-frame clones and leaves out a portion. The sample includes 210,000 or so clones, about 83% of them seen just once. Sequenced: PBMCs or T cells enriched from blood (not recorded which). Receptors originate from a woman between 45 and 60 years old who had been exposed to COVID-19.

The chain uses TRBV5-1 and TRBJ2-7; a weak D match, TRBD1 (6 bases). CDR1 and CDR2 (germline): SGHRS, YFSETQ. The CDR3 covers 13 residues. Trimming stripped 7 bases from V and 4 bases from J, with 15 bases between. The CDR3 bases are TGCGCCAGCGCCCCAGGGGCAGGGTACGAGCAGTACTTC. This translates into CASAPGAGYEQYF.

The chain carries TRBV23-1 and TRBJ2-2; 11 bases are shared with TRBD1. TRBV23-1 is an ORF, and what it does is uncertain. The V gene end was trimmed by 11 bases and the J gene end by 4 bases; junction bases not matched to a gene: 24. The CDR3 is 20 amino acids. The CDR3 sequence: CAGPPGRTGGSDNPTGELFF. CDR3 bases: TGCGCCGGGCCCCCAGGGAGGACAGGGGGCAGCGACAACCCCACCGGGGAGCTGTTTTTT.

This chain links TRBV7-3 with TRBJ2-3, with 10 positions matching TRBD2. The germline V gene encodes CDR1 SGHTA and CDR2 FQGTGA. V lost 8 bases to trimming and J lost 6 bases; unmatched junction nucleotides: 5. The CDR3 sequence is 13 residues long. In nucleotides, the CDR3 is TGTGCCAGCGCCCTAGCGGGGGCTGATACGCAGTATTTT. Protein sequence: CASALAGADTQYF.

The V and J genes are TRBV7-9 and TRBJ1-3; no clear D gene. The length of the CDR3 is 15 residues. V shed 5 bases and J shed 0 bases, with 11 bases lying between them. CDR1 and CDR2 from the germline V gene are SEHNR and FQNEAQ (reference sequence). CDR3 amino acids: CASSPSGGSGNTIYF. The CDR3 nucleotides are TGTGCCAGCAGCCCCTCGGGAGGCTCTGGAAACACCATATATTTT.

The table lists this clone with a few counts. The chain employs TRBV19 and TRBJ1-1, with 12 bases matching TRBD1. Germline V gives CDR1 LNHDA, CDR2 SQIVND (reference sequence). V shed 4 bases and J 11 bases; nucleotides not matched to a gene: 8. The CDR3 runs to 14 residues. The CDR3 region is CASSTAGQGAPAFF. The DNA for the CDR3 is TGTGCCAGTAGTACCGCGGGACAGGGGGCGCCGGCTTTCTTT.

V and J are TRBV10-2 and TRBJ1-4; perhaps TRBD1 as D (5 bases). Germline CDR1 is WSHSY and CDR2 is SAAADI. Trimming stripped 3 bases from V and 3 bases from J, with 17 bases between. There are 17 residues in the CDR3. CDR3 loop: CASSEGVGLGSNEKLFF. In nucleotides, the CDR3 is TGCGCCAGCAGTGAAGGGGTCGGTTTGGGATCTAATGAAAAACTGTTTTTT.

The genes are TRBV2 and TRBJ1-1; the D gene is possibly TRBD1 (5 bases). This CDR3 spans 16 amino acids. Germline CDR1 reads SNHLY; CDR2 reads FYNNEI. V lost 7 bases and J 1 base, leaving 19 bases between the germline ends. The chain's CDR3 is CASTSNSWGWNTEAFF. CDR3 bases: TGTGCCAGCACGTCGAACTCTTGGGGCTGGAACACTGAAGCTTTCTTT. The entire variable domain, with the rest obtained from reference TRBV2 and TRBJ1-1, is as follows: EPEVTQTPSHQVTQMGQEVILRCVPISNHLYFYWYRQILGQKVEFLVSFYNNEISEKSEIFDDQFSVERPDGSNFTLKIRSTKLEDSAMYFCASTSNSWGWNTEAFFGQGTRLTVV.

The chain combines TRBV5-1 with TRBJ2-1; perhaps TRBD1 as D (5 bases). Germline V lookup: CDR1 SGHRS, CDR2 YFSETQ. Trimming took off 1 base at V and 0 bases at J, with 8 bases between the two ends. This CDR3 has 15 residues. This chain's CDR3 is CASSLIQGSYNEQFF. CDR3 nucleotide sequence: TGCGCCAGCAGCTTGATCCAGGGCTCCTACAATGAGCAGTTCTTC.

V is TRBV6-5 and J is TRBJ2-1; a weak D match, TRBD2 (5 bases). The length of the CDR3 is 14 residues. The ends were cut back, 0 bases at V and 5 bases at J, with 8 bases in the middle. Looked up from germline, CDR1 is MNHEY and CDR2 is SVGAGI. The CDR3 here is CASSYSGLNNEQFF. In DNA form, the CDR3 reads TGTGCCAGCAGTTACTCCGGACTTAACAATGAGCAGTTCTTC.

The chain combines TRBV7-9 with TRBJ1-6; 8 bases match TRBD1. Germline CDR1 and CDR2: SEHNR and FQNEAQ (reference sequence). CDR3 length: 16 amino acids. The J segment lost 5 bases and the V segment lost 1 base, leaving 4 bases of the junction unmatched. CDR3 residues: CASSLGMDRDNSPLHF. The CDR3 DNA follows: TGTGCCAGCAGCTTAGGGATGGACAGGGATAATTCACCCCTCCACTTT.

The rearrangement joins TRBV24-1 to TRBJ1-2; 9 bases match TRBD1. The CDR3 consists of 17 residues. V was clipped by 1 base and J by 7 bases; unmatched bases: 12. The germline gives CDR1 KGHDR, CDR2 SFDVKD. The DNA for the CDR3 is TGTGCCACCAGTGATTTAGACTCCGGGACAGGGTTTTCTGGCTACACCTTC. Translating it yields CATSDLDSGTGFSGYTF.

The V and J genes are TRBV3-1 (or the pseudogene TRBV3-2) and TRBJ2-7; TRBD2 is a possible D gene (6 bases). Between the trimmed V and J ends, which lost 4 bases and 3 bases, there was a span of 16 bases. The germline V gene encodes CDR1 LGHDT and CDR2 YNNKEL (reference sequence). The CDR3 spans 15 residues. The CDR3 nucleotides are TGTGCCAGCAGCCTGGAGGGTCTGCAAGACTACGAGCAGTACTTC. Encoded protein: CASSLEGLQDYEQYF.

The V call is TRBV5-5, the J call TRBJ1-1; 7 bases match TRBD1. The CDR3 length is 17 residues. Germline assignment: CDR1 SGHKS and CDR2 YYEKEE (reference sequence). With 4 bases clipped from V and 0 bases from J, the junction kept 12 bases outside the gene matches. DNA for the CDR3: TGTGCCAGCAGCCTCTTTCAGGGGGGACACCTGAACACTGAAGCTTTCTTT. This sequence encodes CASSLFQGGHLNTEAFF.

This chain joins TRBV3-1 (or the pseudogene TRBV3-2) and TRBJ1-4; 8 bases are shared with TRBD1. CDR1 and CDR2 from the germline V gene are LGHDT and YNNKEL (reference sequence). The CDR3 contains 13 residues. Unmatched junction bases numbered 6, after V lost 3 bases and J lost 12 bases. The CDR3 coding sequence is TGTGCCAGCAGCCAGAGGACAGGGTCGGAACTGTTTTTT. It is translated as CASSQRTGSELFF.

V and J are TRBV3-1 (or the pseudogene TRBV3-2) and TRBJ1-2; D call uncertain. Trimming removed 2 bases at V and 7 bases at J, with 11 bases between. The germline CDR1 and CDR2 sequences are LGHDT and YNNKEL (reference sequence). The CDR3 spans 13 residues. CDR3 sequence (DNA): TGTGCCAGCAGCCAACAGGCCTACGGTGGCTACACCTTC. Its translation is CASSQQAYGGYTF.

Of note for this clone: This sample also contains other DNA sequences that code for the same CDR3. The CDR3 sequence: CASSQETGQNTEAFF. The CDR3 DNA sequence: TGTGCCAGCAGCCAAGAAACAGGGCAGAACACTGAAGCTTTCTTT. The rearrangement links TRBV4-2 to TRBJ1-1; tentative D call: TRBD1 (6 bases). The CDR3 contains 15 residues. CDR1 is LGHNA and CDR2 is YNFKEQ in the germline V gene. V lost 0 bases and J 1 base, leaving 9 bases between the germline ends.

This clone was counted only a few times. The J gene is TRBJ2-2, the V gene TRBV27; 7 bases map to TRBD1. Germline assignment: CDR1 MNHEY and CDR2 SMNVEV (reference sequence). CDR3 size: 15 residues. Trimming took 5 bases from V and 5 from J; bases not matched to a gene: 8. The CDR3 reads CASSPIDRATGELFF. As DNA, the CDR3 is TGTGCCAGCAGTCCGATCGACAGGGCGACCGGGGAGCTGTTTTTT.

The chain uses TRBV2 and TRBJ2-7, with D perhaps matching TRBD1 (5 bases). V shed 8 bases and J shed 2 bases, with 10 bases lying between them. The germline V gene has CDR1 SNHLY and CDR2 FYNNEI. This CDR3 region has 12 residues. The CDR3: CASDSEAYEQYF. Here the CDR3 DNA reads TGTGCCAGCGACAGCGAAGCCTACGAGCAGTACTTC.

The chain carries TRBV15 and TRBJ1-1; D is possibly TRBD1 (5 bases). Per the germline V gene, CDR1 is LNHNV and CDR2 is YYDKDF (reference sequence). Trimming pared 3 bases from V and 4 bases from J, leaving 12 bases between. This CDR3 contains 14 residues. CDR3 coding DNA: TGTGCCACCAGCAGGGAGGAGGGGACCACTGAAGCTTTCTTT. This encodes CATSREEGTTEAFF.

V and J are TRBV6-5 and TRBJ2-2, with TRBD1 matching over 8 bases. This CDR3 region has 14 residues. Germline assignment: CDR1 MNHEY and CDR2 SVGAGI. The J segment lost 1 base and the V segment lost 6 bases, leaving 1 base of the junction unmatched. CDR3 residues: CASRGQVNTGELFF. CDR3 nucleotides: TGTGCCAGCAGGGGACAGGTGAACACCGGGGAGCTGTTTTTT.

This chain joins TRBV12-3 or TRBV12-4 and TRBJ1-1; 7 nucleotides align to TRBD1. The junction had 0 bases not matched to a gene; V was cut back by 5 bases and J by 6 bases. The CDR3 consists of 11 residues. CDR3 DNA: TGTGCCAGCAGTCAGGGGGCTGAAGCTTTCTTT. Residues: CASSQGAEAFF.

This sequence joins TRBV16 and TRBJ1-3; D unclear. The V end lost 4 bases, the J end lost 0 bases, and 13 bases lay between the germline ends. Germline CDR1 and CDR2: KGHSY and FQNENV. The CDR3 length is 16 residues. Written as DNA, the CDR3 is TGTGCCAGCAGCCCAAGAGGCGGTGGCTCTGGAAACACCATATATTTT. Protein product: CASSPRGGGSGNTIYF.

The V gene is TRBV3-1 (or the pseudogene TRBV3-2), the J gene TRBJ2-3; D unresolved. The V gene's germline CDR1 is LGHDT and CDR2 YNNKEL (reference sequence). CDR3 length: 13 amino acids. The V gene lost 0 bases and the J gene lost 3 bases, with 4 bases spanning the gap. CDR3 in DNA: TGTGCCAGCAGCCAAGAGAGAACAGATACGCAGTATTTT. This codes for CASSQERTDTQYF.

This chain uses TRBV19 with TRBJ2-5; TRBD2 matches 12 bases. The length of the CDR3 is 16 residues. Germline CDR1 and CDR2: LNHDA and SQIVND (reference sequence). Germline trimming cut 3 bases from V and 2 bases from J; bases unmatched to any gene: 4. Here the CDR3 reads CASSIWTSGEQETQYF. The CDR3 DNA reads as TGTGCCAGTAGTATCTGGACTAGCGGGGAGCAAGAGACCCAGTACTTC.

J is TRBJ2-2 and V is TRBV24-1; 8 bases align to TRBD2. The V segment lost 8 bases and the J segment 4 bases; nucleotides outside the gene matches: 5. This CDR3 region has 14 residues. Germline loops: CDR1 KGHDR, CDR2 SFDVKD. The CDR3 DNA reads TGTGCCACCATGGCGGGGGGCGGCACCGGGGAGCTGTTTTTT. It translates to CATMAGGGTGELFF.

CDR3 region: CASSPSSYNSPLHF. Here the CDR3 DNA reads TGTGCCAGCAGTCCTAGCTCCTATAATTCACCCCTCCACTTT. The chain is built from TRBV9 and TRBJ1-6, with D unclear. The CDR3 is 14 amino acids. The V and J ends lost 5 bases and 0 bases respectively, with 6 bases between them. Germline V gene sequence: CDR1 SGDLS, CDR2 YYNGEE.

This clone was counted between two and nine times. This chain joins TRBV7-8 and TRBJ2-7; 9 bases line up with TRBD1. V dropped 0 bases and J dropped 6; count of bases not matched to a gene: 6. CDR3 length: 15 residues. Germline lookup yields CDR1 SGHVS and CDR2 FQNEAQ. CDR3 region: CASSLAAGQGVEQYF. CDR3 DNA: TGTGCCAGCAGCTTAGCGGCGGGACAGGGCGTCGAGCAGTACTTC.

The gene calls are TRBV30 and TRBJ1-1; D unclear. The CDR3 totals 13 residues. V shed 3 bases and J shed 3 bases, with 11 bases lying between them. Germline V lookup: CDR1 GTSNPN, CDR2 SVGIG (reference sequence). CDR3 in DNA: TGTGCCTGGAGGTTGACGAGGGACACTGAAGCTTTCTTT. Protein: CAWRLTRDTEAFF.

V is TRBV5-1 and J is TRBJ1-2; tentative D call: TRBD1 (6 bases). This CDR3 is built from 15 residues. V lost 0 bases and J lost 2, with 11 bases in between. The V gene's germline CDR1 is SGHRS and CDR2 YFSETQ. In DNA, the CDR3 is TGCGCCAGCAGCTTGGACCCCCAGGGGAACTATGGCTACACCTTC. This sequence encodes CASSLDPQGNYGYTF.

The J gene is TRBJ1-3, the V gene TRBV29-1, with D possibly being TRBD1 (5 bases). The length of the CDR3 is 14 residues. The germline V gene encodes CDR1 SQVTM and CDR2 ANQGSEA. Trimming stripped 6 bases from V and 0 bases from J, with 12 bases between. CDR3 residues: CSVFDSRSGNTIYF. CDR3 bases: TGCAGCGTCTTTGACAGCCGCTCTGGAAACACCATATATTTT.